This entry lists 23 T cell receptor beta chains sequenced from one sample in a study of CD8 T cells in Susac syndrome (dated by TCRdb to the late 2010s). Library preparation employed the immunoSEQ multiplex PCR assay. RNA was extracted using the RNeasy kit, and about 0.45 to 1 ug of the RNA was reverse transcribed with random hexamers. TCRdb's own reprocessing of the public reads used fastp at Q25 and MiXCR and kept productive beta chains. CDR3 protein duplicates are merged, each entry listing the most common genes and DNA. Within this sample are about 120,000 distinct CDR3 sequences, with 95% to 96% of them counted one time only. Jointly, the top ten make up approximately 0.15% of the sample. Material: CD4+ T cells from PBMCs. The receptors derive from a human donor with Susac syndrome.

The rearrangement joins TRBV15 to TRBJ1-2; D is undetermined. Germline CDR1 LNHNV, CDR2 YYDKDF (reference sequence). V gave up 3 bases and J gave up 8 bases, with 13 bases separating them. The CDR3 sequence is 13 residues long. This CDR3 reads CATSRGPDEGYTF. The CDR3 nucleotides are TGTGCCACCAGCAGGGGCCCCGACGAGGGCTACACCTTC.

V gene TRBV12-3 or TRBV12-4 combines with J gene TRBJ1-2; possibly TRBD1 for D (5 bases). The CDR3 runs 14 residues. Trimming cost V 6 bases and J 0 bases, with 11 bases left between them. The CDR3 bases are TGTGCCAGCAGGTCGACAGCCTCTAACTATGGCTACACCTTC. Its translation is CASRSTASNYGYTF.

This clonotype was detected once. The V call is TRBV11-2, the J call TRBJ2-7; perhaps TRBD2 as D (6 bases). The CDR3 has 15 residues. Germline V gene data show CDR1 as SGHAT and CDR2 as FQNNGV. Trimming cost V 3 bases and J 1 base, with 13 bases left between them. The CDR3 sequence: CASSLGLALSYEQYF. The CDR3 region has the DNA TGTGCCAGCAGCTTGGGGCTAGCGCTATCCTACGAGCAGTACTTC.

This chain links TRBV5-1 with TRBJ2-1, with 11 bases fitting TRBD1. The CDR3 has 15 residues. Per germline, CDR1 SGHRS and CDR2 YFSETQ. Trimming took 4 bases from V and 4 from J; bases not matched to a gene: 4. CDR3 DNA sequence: TGCGCCAGCAGCGAGGGACAGGGGGTTTACAATGAGCAGTTCTTC. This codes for CASSEGQGVYNEQFF.

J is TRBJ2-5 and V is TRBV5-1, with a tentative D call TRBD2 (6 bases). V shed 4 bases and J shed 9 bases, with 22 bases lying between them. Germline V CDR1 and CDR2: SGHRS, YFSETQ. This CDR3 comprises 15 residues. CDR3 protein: CASSPVEGSGRAQYF. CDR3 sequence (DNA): TGCGCCAGCAGCCCCGTCGAAGGTAGCGGTCGGGCCCAGTACTTC. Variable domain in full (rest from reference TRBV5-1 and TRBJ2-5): KAGVTQTPRYLIKTRGQQVTLSCSPISGHRSVSWYQQTPGQGLQFLFEYFSETQRNKGNFPGRFSGRQFSNSRSEMNVSTLELGDSALYLCASSPVEGSGRAQYFGPGTRLLVL.

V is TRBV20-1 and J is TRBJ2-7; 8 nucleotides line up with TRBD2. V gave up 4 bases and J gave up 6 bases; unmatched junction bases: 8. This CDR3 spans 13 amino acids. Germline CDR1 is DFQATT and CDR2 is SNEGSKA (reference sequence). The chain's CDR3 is CSANLAGPAEQYF. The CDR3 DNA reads TGCAGTGCTAACCTAGCGGGTCCTGCCGAGCAGTACTTC.

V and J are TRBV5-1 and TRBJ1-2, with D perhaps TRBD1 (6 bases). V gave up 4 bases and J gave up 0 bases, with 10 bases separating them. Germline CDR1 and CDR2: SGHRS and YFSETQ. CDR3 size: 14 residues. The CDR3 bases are TGCGCCAGCAGCACCGGGACAACTAACTATGGCTACACCTTC. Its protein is CASSTGTTNYGYTF.

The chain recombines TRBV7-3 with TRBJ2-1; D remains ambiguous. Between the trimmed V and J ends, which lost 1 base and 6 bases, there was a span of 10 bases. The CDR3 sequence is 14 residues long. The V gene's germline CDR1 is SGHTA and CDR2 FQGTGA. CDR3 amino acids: CASSLMVGSNEQFF. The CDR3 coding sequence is TGTGCCAGCAGCTTAATGGTGGGATCCAATGAGCAGTTCTTC.

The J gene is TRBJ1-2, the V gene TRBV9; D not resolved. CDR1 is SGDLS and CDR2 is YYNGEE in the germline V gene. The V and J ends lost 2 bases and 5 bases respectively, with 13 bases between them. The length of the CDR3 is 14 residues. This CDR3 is CASSVDQDPYGYTF. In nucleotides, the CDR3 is TGTGCCAGCAGCGTCGACCAGGATCCATATGGCTACACCTTC.

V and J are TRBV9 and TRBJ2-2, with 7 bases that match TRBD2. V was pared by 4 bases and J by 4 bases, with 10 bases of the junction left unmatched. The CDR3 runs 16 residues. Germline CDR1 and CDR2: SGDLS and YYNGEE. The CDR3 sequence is CASSPRGDGTTGELFF. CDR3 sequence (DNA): TGTGCCAGCAGCCCTCGGGGGGACGGCACCACCGGGGAGCTGTTTTTT.

CDR3 sequence (DNA): TGCAGCGTTGAAGCGGGGGGGACTAGCGGGAGTAAAGGACTGACGACAGATACGCAGTATTTT. Translating gives CSVEAGGTSGSKGLTTDTQYF. V and J are TRBV29-1 and TRBJ2-3, with 14 bases lining up with TRBD2. This CDR3 is 21 amino acids long. The ends lost 1 base at V and 3 bases at J; junction bases unmatched: 18. CDR1 and CDR2 (germline): SQVTM, ANQGSEA.

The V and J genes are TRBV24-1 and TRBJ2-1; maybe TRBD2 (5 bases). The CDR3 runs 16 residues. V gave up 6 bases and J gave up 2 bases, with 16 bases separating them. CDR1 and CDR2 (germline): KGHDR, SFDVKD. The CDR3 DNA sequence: TGTGCCACCAGTCCAGCGGAGGTATCGGCCTACAATGAGCAGTTCTTC. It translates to CATSPAEVSAYNEQFF.

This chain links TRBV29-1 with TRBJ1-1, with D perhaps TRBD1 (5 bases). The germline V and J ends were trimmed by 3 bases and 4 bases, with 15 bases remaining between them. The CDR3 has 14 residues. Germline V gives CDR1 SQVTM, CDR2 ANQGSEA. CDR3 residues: CSVDGGSRATEAFF. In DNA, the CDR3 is TGCAGCGTTGATGGGGGTAGTAGAGCCACTGAAGCTTTCTTT.

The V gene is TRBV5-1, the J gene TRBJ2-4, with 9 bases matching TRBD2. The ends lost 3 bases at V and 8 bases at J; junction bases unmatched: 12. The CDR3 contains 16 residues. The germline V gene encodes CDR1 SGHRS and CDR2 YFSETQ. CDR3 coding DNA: TGCGCCAGCAGCTGGACTAGCGCGGGAAGGTGGGACATTCAGTACTTC. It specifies CASSWTSAGRWDIQYF.

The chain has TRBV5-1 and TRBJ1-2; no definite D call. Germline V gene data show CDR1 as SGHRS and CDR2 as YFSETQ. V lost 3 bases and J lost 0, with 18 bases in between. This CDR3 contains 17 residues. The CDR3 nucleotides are TGCGCCAGCAGCTCCGACCTAGTGGCCCTAACTAACTATGGCTACACCTTC. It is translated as CASSSDLVALTNYGYTF. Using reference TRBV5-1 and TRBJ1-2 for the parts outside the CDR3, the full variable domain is KAGVTQTPRYLIKTRGQQVTLSCSPISGHRSVSWYQQTPGQGLQFLFEYFSETQRNKGNFPGRFSGRQFSNSRSEMNVSTLELGDSALYLCASSSDLVALTNYGYTFGSGTRLTVV.

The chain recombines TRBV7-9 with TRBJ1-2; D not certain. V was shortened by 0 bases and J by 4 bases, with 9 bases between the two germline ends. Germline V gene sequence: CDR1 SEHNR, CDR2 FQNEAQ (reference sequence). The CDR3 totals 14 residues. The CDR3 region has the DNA TGTGCCAGCAGCTTAGCAGGAGATCCCTATGGCTACACCTTC. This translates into CASSLAGDPYGYTF.

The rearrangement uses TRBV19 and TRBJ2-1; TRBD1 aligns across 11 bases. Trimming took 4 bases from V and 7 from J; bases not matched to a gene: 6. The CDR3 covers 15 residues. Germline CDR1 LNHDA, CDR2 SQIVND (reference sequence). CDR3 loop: CASSRAGQGVNEQFF. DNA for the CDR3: TGTGCCAGTAGTAGGGCGGGACAGGGGGTGAATGAGCAGTTCTTC.

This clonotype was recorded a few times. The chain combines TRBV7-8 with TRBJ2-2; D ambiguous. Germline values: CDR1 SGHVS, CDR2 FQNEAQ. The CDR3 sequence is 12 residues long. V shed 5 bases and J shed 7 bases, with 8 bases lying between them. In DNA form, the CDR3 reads TGTGCCAGCAGCCCTTATGACGGGGAGCTGTTTTTT. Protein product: CASSPYDGELFF. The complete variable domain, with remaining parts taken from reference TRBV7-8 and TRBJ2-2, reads GAGVSQSPRYKVAKRGQDVALRCDPISGHVSLFWYQQALGQGPEFLTYFQNEAQLDKSGLPSDRFFAERPEGSVSTLKIQRTQQEDSAVYLCASSPYDGELFFGEGSRLTVL.

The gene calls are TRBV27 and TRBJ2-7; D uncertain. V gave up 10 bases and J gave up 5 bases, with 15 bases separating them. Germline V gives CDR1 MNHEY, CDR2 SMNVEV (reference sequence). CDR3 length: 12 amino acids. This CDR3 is CATRGGYHEQYF. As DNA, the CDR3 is TGTGCCACAAGAGGCGGTTATCACGAGCAGTACTTC.

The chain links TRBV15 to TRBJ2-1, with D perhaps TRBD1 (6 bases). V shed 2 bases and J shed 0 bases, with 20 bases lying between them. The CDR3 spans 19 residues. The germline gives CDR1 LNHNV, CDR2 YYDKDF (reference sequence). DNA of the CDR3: TGTGCCACCAGCAGATCTGATGGGGGCGGGTGGCCCTCCTACAATGAGCAGTTCTTC. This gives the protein CATSRSDGGGWPSYNEQFF.

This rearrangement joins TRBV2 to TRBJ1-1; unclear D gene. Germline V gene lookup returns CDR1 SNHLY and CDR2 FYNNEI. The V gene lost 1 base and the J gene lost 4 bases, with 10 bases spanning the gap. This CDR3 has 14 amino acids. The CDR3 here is CASSEGVTGTEAFF. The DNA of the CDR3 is TGTGCCAGCAGTGAAGGGGTCACCGGCACTGAAGCTTTCTTT.

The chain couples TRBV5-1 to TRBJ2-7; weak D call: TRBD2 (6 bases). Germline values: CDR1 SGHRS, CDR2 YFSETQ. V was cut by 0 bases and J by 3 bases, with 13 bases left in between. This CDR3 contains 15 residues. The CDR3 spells CASSLGFGSNYEQYF. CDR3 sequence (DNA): TGCGCCAGCAGCTTGGGGTTCGGGAGTAACTACGAGCAGTACTTC.

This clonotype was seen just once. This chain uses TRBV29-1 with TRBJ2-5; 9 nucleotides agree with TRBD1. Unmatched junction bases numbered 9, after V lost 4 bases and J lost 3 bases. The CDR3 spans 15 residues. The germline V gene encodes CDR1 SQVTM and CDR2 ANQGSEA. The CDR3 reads CSVAPTGGREETQYF. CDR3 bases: TGCAGCGTTGCCCCCACAGGGGGCCGGGAAGAGACCCAGTACTTC.